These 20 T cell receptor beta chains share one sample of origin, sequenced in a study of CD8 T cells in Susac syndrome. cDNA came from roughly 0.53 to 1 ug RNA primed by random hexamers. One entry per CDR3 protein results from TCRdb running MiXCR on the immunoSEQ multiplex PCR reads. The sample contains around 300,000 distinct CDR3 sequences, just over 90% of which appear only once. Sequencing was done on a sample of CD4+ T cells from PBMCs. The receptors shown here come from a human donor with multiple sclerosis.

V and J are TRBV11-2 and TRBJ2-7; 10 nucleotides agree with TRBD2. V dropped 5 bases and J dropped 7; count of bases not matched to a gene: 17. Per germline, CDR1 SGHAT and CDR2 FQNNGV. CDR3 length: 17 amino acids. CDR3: CASSLRGASGGWWEQYF. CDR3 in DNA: TGTGCCAGCAGCCTAAGAGGGGCTAGCGGGGGCTGGTGGGAGCAGTACTTC. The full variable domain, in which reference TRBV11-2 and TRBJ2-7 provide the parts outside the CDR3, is EAGVAQSPRYKIIEKRQSVAFWCNPISGHATLYWYQQILGQGPKLLIQFQNNGVVDDSQLPKDRFSAERLKGVDSTLKIQPAKLEDSAVYLCASSLRGASGGWWEQYFGPGTRLTVT.

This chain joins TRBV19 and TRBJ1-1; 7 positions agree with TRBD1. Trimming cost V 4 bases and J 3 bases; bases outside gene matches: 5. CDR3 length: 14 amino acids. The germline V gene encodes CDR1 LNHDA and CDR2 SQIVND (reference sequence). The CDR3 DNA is TGTGCCAGTAGTAGGCAGGGGGGATACACTGAAGCTTTCTTT. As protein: CASSRQGGYTEAFF.

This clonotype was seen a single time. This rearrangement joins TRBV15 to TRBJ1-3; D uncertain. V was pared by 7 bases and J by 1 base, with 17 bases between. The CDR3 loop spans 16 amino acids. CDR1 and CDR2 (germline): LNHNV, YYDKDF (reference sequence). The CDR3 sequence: CATMPDEGGSGNTIYF. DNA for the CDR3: TGTGCCACCATGCCTGACGAGGGAGGATCTGGAAACACCATATATTTT.

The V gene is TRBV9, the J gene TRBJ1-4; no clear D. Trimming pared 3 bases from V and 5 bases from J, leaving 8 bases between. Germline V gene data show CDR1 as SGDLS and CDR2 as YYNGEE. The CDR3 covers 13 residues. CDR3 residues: CASSAPTNEKLFF. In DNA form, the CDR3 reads TGTGCCAGCAGCGCCCCGACGAATGAAAAACTGTTTTTT. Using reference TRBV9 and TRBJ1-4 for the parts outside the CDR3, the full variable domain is DSGVTQTPKHLITATGQRVTLRCSPRSGDLSVYWYQQSLDQGLQFLIQYYNGEERAKGNILERFSAQQFPDLHSELNLSSLELGDSALYFCASSAPTNEKLFFGSGTQLSVL.

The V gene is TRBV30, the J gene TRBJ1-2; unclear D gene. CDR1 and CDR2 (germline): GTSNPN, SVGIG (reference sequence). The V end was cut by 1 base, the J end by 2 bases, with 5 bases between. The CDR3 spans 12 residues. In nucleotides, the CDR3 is TGTGCCTGGAGTGAGGGCAACTATGGCTACACCTTC. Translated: CAWSEGNYGYTF.

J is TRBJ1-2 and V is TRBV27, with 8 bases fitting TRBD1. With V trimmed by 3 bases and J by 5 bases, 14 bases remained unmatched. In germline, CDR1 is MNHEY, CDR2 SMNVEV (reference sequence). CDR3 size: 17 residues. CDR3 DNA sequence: TGTGCCAGCAGTTTTTTGGGGCAGGGGGCCGCTCCTTATGGCTACACCTTC. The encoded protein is CASSFLGQGAAPYGYTF.

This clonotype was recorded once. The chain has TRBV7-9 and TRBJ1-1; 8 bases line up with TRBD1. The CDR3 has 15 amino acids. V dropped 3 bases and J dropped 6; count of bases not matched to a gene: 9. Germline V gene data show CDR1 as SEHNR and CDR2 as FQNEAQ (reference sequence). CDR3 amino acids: CASSFRQGARAEAFF. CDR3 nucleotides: TGTGCCAGCAGCTTCCGTCAGGGGGCGCGGGCTGAAGCTTTCTTT. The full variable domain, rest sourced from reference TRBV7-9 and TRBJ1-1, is DTGVSQNPRHKITKRGQNVTFRCDPISEHNRLYWYRQTLGQGPEFLTYFQNEAQLEKSRLLSDRFSAERPKGSFSTLEIQRTEQGDSAMYLCASSFRQGARAEAFFGQGTRLTVV.

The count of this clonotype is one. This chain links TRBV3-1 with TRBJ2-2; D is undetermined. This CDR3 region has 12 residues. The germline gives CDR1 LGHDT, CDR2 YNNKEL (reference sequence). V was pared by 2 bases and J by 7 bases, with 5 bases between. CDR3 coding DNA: TGTGCCAGCAGCCAAAGTGTCGGGGAGCTGTTTTTT. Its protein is CASSQSVGELFF. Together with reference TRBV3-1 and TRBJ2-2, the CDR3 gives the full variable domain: DTAVSQTPKYLVTQMGNDKSIKCEQNLGHDTMYWYKQDSKKFLKIMFSYNNKELIINETVPNRFSPKSPDKAHLNLHINSLELGDSAVYFCASSQSVGELFFGEGSRLTVL.

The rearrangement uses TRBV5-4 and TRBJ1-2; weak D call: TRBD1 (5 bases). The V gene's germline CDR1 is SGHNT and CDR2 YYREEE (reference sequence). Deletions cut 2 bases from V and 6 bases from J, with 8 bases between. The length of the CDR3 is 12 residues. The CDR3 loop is CASSFEGDGYTF. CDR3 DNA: TGTGCCAGCAGCTTCGAAGGGGATGGCTACACCTTC.

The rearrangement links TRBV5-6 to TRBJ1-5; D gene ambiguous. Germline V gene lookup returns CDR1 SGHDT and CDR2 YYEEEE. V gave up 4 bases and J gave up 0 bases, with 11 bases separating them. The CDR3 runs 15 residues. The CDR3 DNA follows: TGTGCCAGCAGCCGTTACAGTTATAGCAATCAGCCCCAGCATTTT. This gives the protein CASSRYSYSNQPQHF.

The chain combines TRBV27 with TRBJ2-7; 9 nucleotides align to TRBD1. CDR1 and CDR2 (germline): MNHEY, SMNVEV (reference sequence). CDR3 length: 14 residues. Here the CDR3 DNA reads TGTGCGTCGGGTCGGGGACAGGGAACCAACGAGCAGTACTTC. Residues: CASGRGQGTNEQYF.

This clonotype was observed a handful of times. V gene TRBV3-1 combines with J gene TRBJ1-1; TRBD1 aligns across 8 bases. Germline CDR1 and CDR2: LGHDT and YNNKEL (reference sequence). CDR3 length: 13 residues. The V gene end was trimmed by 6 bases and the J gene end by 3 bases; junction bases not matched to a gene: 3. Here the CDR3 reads CASRDRGHTEAFF. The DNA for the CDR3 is TGTGCCAGCAGAGACAGGGGCCACACTGAAGCTTTCTTT.

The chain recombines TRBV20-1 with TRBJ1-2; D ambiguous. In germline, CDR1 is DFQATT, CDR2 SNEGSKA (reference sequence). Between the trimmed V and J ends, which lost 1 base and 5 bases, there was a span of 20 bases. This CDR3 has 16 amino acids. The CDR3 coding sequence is TGCAGTGCTAGAGTCTTCGCCCCGGTGGTGTCGTATGGCTACACCTTC. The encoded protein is CSARVFAPVVSYGYTF.

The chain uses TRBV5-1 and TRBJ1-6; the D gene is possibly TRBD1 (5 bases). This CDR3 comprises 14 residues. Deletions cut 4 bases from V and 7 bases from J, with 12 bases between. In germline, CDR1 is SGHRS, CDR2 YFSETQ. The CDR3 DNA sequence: TGCGCCAGCAGCCTGATGGGGGAGAATTCACCCCTCCACTTT. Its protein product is CASSLMGENSPLHF.

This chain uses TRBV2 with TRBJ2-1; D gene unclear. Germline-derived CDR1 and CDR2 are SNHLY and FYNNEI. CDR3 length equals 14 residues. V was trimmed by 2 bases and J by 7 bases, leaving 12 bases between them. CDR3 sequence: CASSELRLWNEQFF. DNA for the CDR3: TGTGCCAGCAGTGAATTGCGACTGTGGAATGAGCAGTTCTTC.

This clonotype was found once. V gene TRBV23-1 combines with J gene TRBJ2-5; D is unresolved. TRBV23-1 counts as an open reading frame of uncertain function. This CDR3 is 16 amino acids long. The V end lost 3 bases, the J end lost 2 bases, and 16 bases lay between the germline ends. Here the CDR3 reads CASSHPPARTQETQYF. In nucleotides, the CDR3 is TGCGCCAGCAGTCACCCCCCTGCTCGTACTCAAGAGACCCAGTACTTC.

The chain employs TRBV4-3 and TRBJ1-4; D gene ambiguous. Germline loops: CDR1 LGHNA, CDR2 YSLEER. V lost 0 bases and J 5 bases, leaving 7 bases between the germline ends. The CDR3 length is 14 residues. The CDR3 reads CASSQDRYNEKLFF. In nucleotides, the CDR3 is TGCGCCAGCAGCCAAGACAGGTACAATGAAAAACTGTTTTTT.

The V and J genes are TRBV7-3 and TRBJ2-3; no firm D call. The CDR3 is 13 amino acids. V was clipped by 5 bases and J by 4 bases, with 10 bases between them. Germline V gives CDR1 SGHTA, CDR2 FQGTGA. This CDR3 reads CASSPARADTQYF. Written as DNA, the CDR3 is TGTGCCAGCAGCCCGGCCCGGGCAGATACGCAGTATTTT.

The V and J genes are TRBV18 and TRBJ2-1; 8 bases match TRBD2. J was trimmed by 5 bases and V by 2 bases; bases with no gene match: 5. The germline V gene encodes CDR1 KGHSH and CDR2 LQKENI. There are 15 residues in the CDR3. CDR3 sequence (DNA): TGTGCCAGCTCACCAGGCACTAGCGGAGACAATGAGCAGTTCTTC. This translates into CASSPGTSGDNEQFF.

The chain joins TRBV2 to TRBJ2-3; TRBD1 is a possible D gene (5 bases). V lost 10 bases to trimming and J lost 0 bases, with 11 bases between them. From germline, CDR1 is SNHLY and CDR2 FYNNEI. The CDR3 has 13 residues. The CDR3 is CATQTESTDTQYF. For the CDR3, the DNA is TGTGCCACCCAGACAGAGAGCACAGATACGCAGTATTTT.